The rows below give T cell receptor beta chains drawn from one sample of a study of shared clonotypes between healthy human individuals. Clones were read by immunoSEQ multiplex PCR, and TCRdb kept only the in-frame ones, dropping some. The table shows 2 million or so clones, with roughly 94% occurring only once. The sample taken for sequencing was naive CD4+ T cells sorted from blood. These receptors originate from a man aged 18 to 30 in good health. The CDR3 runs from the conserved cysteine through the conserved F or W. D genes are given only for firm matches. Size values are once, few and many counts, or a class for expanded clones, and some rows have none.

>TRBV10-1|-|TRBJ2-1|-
TGCGCCACAATGGACAGATACTCCTACAATGAGCAGTTCTTC
CATMDRYSYNEQFF
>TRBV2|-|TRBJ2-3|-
TGTGCCAGCAGTGAAATTTCCGCTGGGGGGACGCAGTATTTT
CASSEISAGGTQYF
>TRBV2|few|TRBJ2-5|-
TGTGCCAGCAGTGTTTCCGGGGAAAAGACCCAGTACTTC
CASSVSGEKTQYF
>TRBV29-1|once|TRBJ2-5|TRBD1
TGCAGCGTGGAAAAGACAGGGACCGAGACCCAGTACTTC
CSVEKTGTETQYF
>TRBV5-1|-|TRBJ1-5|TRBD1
TGCGCCAGCAGCTCTACAGGGGTAGACCAGCCCCAGCATTTT
CASSSTGVDQPQHF
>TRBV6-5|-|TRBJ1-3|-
TGTGCCAGCAGTTATGGACTTGGAAACACCATATATTTT
CASSYGLGNTIYF
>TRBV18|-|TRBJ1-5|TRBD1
TGTGCCAGCTCTCCCGGGACAGGGTTGCATCAGCCCCAGCATTTT
CASSPGTGLHQPQHF
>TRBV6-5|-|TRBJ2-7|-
TGTGCCAGCAGTTACCGGCGGATAGGGGGATACGAGCAGTACTTC
CASSYRRIGGYEQYF
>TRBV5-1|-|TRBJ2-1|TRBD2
TGCGCCAGCAGCACGACTAGCGGGGGAATCAGTGAGCAGTTCTTC
CASSTTSGGISEQFF
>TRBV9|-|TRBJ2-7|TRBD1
TGTGCCAGCAGCGATGGGACAGGTCCCTACGAGCAGTACTTC
CASSDGTGPYEQYF
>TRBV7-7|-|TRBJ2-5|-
TGTGCTAGCAGCTTAGGTGGTAGCAGGGAGACCCAGTACTTC
CASSLGGSRETQYF
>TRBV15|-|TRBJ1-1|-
TGTGCCACCAGCAGCAGGGATTGGTATGACACTGAAGCTTTCTTT
CATSSRDWYDTEAFF
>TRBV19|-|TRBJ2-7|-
TGTGCCAGTAGTATAGGGGAGTATTCCGCCTACGAGCAGTACTTC
CASSIGEYSAYEQYF
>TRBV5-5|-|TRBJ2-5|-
TGTGCCAGCAGCTTGGGTCCCCGGAAGGAGGAGACCCAGTACTTC
CASSLGPRKEETQYF
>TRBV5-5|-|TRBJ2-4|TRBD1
TGTGCCAGCAGCCCAGGACAGGGCCAAAACATTCAGTACTTC
CASSPGQGQNIQYF
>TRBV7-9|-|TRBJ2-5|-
TGTGCCAGCAGCCCCGCGAAGTGGGAGACCCAGTACTTC
CASSPAKWETQYF
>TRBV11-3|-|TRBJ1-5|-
TGTGCCAGCAGCTCCTTACCCAACGGACGGGCAGGGGAGCAGCCCCAGCATTTT
CASSSLPNGRAGEQPQHF
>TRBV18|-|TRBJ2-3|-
TGTGCCAGCTCACCATCAATTTCTAGCACAGATACGCAGTATTTT
CASSPSISSTDTQYF
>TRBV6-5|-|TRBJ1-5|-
TGTGCCAGCAGTCTGGGATATGGGGGCAATCAGCCCCAGCATTTT
CASSLGYGGNQPQHF
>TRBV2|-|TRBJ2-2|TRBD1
TGTGCCAGCAGGGAGGACAGGGGCCTTGACACCGGGGAGCTGTTTTTT
CASREDRGLDTGELFF
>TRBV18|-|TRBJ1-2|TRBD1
TGTGCCAGCCGGGGCGAAGGGACAGGGGAATTCATTTTCTTC
CASRGEGTGEFIFF
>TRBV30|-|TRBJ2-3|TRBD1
TGTGCCCGGACAGGGGCCAACACAGATACGCAGTATTTT
CARTGANTDTQYF
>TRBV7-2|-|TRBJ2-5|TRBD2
TGTGCCAGCACTAGAGCTGGGGGAGGGCTGGAGACCCAGTACTTC
CASTRAGGGLETQYF
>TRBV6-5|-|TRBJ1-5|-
TGTGCCAGCAGTTACGAGGATCAGCCCCAGCATTTT
CASSYEDQPQHF
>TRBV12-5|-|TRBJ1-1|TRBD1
TGTGCTAGTGCCGAACAGGGGGCTGGGGCTGAAGCTTTCTTT
CASAEQGAGAEAFF
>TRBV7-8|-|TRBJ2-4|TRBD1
TGTGCCAGCAGCCCCGTTCGGGTAGCGGACAGGGGGGCCAAAAACATTCAGTACTTC
CASSPVRVADRGAKNIQYF
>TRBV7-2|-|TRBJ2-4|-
TGTGCCAGCAGCTTAGTCGCCAAAAACATTCAGTACTTC
CASSLVAKNIQYF
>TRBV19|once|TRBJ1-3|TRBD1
TGTGCCAGCCACCGAACAGGGGGATCCGGAAACACCATATATTTT
CASHRTGGSGNTIYF
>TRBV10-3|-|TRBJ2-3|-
TGTGCCATCAGTGAGTCAAGGGGAGGCACAGATACGCAGTATTTT
CAISESRGGTDTQYF
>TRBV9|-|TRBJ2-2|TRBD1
TGTGCCAGCAGCATTGGACAGGGAACCTCCACCGGGGAGCTGTTTTTT
CASSIGQGTSTGELFF
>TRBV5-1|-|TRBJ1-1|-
TGCGCCAGCAGCTTGGAAGCAGGGATCACTGAAGCTTTCTTT
CASSLEAGITEAFF
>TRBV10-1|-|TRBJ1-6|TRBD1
TGCGCCAGCAGTGAGTCAGGACAGGCGAATTCACCCCTCCACTTT
CASSESGQANSPLHF
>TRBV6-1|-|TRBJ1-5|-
TGTGCCAGCAGTGAAGCTAATTCCCCAGGGCTTGGGCCCCAGCATTTT
CASSEANSPGLGPQHF
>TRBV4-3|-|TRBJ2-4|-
TGCGCCAGCAGCCAAGTTACAGGGAATCTAGCCAAAAACATTCAGTACTTC
CASSQVTGNLAKNIQYF
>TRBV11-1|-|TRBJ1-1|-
TGTGCCAGCAGCTTGGACACCGCTGAAGCTTTCTTT
CASSLDTAEAFF
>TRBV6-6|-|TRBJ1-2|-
TGTGCCAGCAGTTATCTCCTGGGACCGGGCGGCTACACCTTC
CASSYLLGPGGYTF
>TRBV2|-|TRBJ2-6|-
TGTGCCAGCAGTGGATCCTCTGGTTTACGGGCCAACGTCCTGACTTTC
CASSGSSGLRANVLTF
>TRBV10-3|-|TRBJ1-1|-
TGTGCCATCAGTGCGAAGAATTCCACTGAAGCTTTCTTT
CAISAKNSTEAFF
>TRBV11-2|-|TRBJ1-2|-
TGTGCCAGCAGCTTAGCGGGGTTTAACTATGGCTACACCTTC
CASSLAGFNYGYTF
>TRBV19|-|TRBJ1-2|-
TGTGCCAGTAGTATTGTCCCAGACAGGTCCTATGGCTACACCTTC
CASSIVPDRSYGYTF
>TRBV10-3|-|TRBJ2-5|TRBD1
TGTGCCATCAGTGTGGGACAGAGCCAAGAGACCCAGTACTTC
CAISVGQSQETQYF
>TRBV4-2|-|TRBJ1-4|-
TGTGCCAGCAGCCAGTCGGGACTTCCTTATGCAACTAATGAAAAACTGTTTTTT
CASSQSGLPYATNEKLFF
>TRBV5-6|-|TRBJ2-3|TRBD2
TGTGCCAGCAGCTTAAAGCGGGAGAGGCTAGATACGCAGTATTTT
CASSLKRERLDTQYF
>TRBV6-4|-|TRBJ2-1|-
TGTGCCAGCAGTGTCTCTTTAAGCGGAGTTTCCTACAATGAGCAGTTCTTC
CASSVSLSGVSYNEQFF
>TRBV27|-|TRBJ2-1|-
TGTGCCAGCAGTTCCCGCAATGAGCAGTTCTTC
CASSSRNEQFF
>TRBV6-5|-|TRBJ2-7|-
TGTGCCAGCAGCTCGACGGGTTCCTACGAGCAGTACTTC
CASSSTGSYEQYF
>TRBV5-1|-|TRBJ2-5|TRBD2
TGCGCCAGCAGCCCATCTAGCGGGGCGCAAGAGACCCAGTACTTC
CASSPSSGAQETQYF
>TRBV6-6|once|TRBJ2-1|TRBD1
TGTGCCAGCAGTCAAGGACAGGGGACCTACAATGAGCAGTTCTTC
CASSQGQGTYNEQFF